A selection of T cell receptor beta chains follows, all from one sample in a study of T cell changes during pregnancy in multiple sclerosis. Using immunoSEQ multiplex PCR, the repertoire was profiled, and TCRdb retains in-frame clones only, with some absent. Here the sample spans tens of thousands of clones, 75% to 95% being singletons. The sequences come from CD4+ T cells from peripheral blood mononuclear cells, collected in the second trimester of pregnancy. These receptors all stem from a female donor with multiple sclerosis, enrolled in a pregnancy study. CDR3s leave out the opening cysteine and the closing phenylalanine or tryptophan. Each record gives: V gene, D gene, J gene, CDR3 protein. D genes are given only for firm matches.

v_call: TRBV9; d_call: TRBD1; j_call: TRBJ1-5; cdr3_aa: ASSRDRNQPQH
v_call: TRBV30; d_call: TRBD1; j_call: TRBJ1-1; cdr3_aa: AWSPRTGDTEAF
v_call: TRBV6-5; d_call: .; j_call: TRBJ2-7; cdr3_aa: ASSYSGSTYEQY
v_call: TRBV5-8; d_call: TRBD2; j_call: TRBJ2-5; cdr3_aa: ASSPYGASGSGETQY
v_call: TRBV30; d_call: TRBD2; j_call: TRBJ2-3; cdr3_aa: AWRGGLVGSTDTQY
v_call: TRBV29-1; d_call: .; j_call: TRBJ1-1; cdr3_aa: SALGRKYTEAF
v_call: TRBV10-3; d_call: TRBD2; j_call: TRBJ2-1; cdr3_aa: AIRRTSGGLNEQF
v_call: TRBV29-1; d_call: TRBD2; j_call: TRBJ2-1; cdr3_aa: SVDQAGVGNEQF
v_call: TRBV6-5; d_call: TRBD2; j_call: TRBJ2-7; cdr3_aa: ASGGSGGAYEQY
v_call: TRBV6-5; d_call: .; j_call: TRBJ2-2; cdr3_aa: ASSYSAGAGELF
v_call: TRBV7-8; d_call: .; j_call: TRBJ1-1; cdr3_aa: ASSLGAGSVETEAF
v_call: TRBV9; d_call: .; j_call: TRBJ2-1; cdr3_aa: ASSVAGAPGGQF
v_call: TRBV5-1; d_call: TRBD2; j_call: TRBJ2-6; cdr3_aa: ASRPGGSGANVLT
v_call: TRBV5-4; d_call: .; j_call: TRBJ1-6; cdr3_aa: ASSSSGAPLH
v_call: TRBV11-2; d_call: .; j_call: TRBJ2-7; cdr3_aa: ASSMSPSYEQY
v_call: TRBV16; d_call: TRBD1; j_call: TRBJ1-6; cdr3_aa: ASKSGGPANSPLH
v_call: TRBV6-5; d_call: .; j_call: TRBJ2-1; cdr3_aa: ASSYSIAGTSHEQF
v_call: TRBV7-9; d_call: .; j_call: TRBJ2-1; cdr3_aa: ASSAARSSYNEQF
v_call: TRBV5-1; d_call: TRBD1; j_call: TRBJ2-7; cdr3_aa: ASRSPGGTYEQY
v_call: TRBV5-1; d_call: TRBD1; j_call: TRBJ1-1; cdr3_aa: ASSPQGATTEAF